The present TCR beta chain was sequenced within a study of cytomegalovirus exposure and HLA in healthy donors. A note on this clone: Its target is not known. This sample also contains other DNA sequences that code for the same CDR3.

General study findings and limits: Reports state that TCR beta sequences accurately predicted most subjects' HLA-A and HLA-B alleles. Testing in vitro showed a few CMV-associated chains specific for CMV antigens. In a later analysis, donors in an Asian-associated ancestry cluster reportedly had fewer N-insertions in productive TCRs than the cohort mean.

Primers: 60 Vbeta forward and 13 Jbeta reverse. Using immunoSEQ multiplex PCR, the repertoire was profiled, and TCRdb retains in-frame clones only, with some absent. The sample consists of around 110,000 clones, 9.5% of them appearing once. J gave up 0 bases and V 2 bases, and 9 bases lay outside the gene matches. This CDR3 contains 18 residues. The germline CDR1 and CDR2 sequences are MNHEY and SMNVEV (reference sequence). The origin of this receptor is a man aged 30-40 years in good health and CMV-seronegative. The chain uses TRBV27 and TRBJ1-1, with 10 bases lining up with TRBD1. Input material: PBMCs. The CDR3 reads CASSLMGLTGGMNTEAFF. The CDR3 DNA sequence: TGTGCCAGCAGTTTAATGGGGCTGACAGGGGGCATGAACACTGAAGCTTTCTTT.